These 8 T cell receptor beta chains were all obtained from the same sample, sequenced in a study of T cells in Graves' hyperthyroidism and ophthalmopathy. TCR beta CDR3 regions were amplified from RNA transcripts. TCR CDR3 regions were first amplified by RT-PCR with HTBI primers. TCRdb used MiXCR to reprocess the multiplex PCR reads, holding one entry per CDR3 protein. The sample lists 600,000 to 800,000 distinct CDR3 sequences, 35% seen once, with around 30% in the top ten. The material sequenced was blood. These receptors originate from a woman aged 40 to 49 with Graves' hyperthyroidism.

Only a few counts were recorded for this clonotype. This rearrangement joins TRBV6-6 to TRBJ1-5, with D tentatively TRBD1 (5 bases). The CDR3 has 16 amino acids. Germline values: CDR1 MNHNY, CDR2 SVGAGI (reference sequence). Trimming pared 2 bases from V and 2 bases from J, leaving 13 bases between. CDR3 sequence: CASSYGGQGGNQPQHF. DNA for the CDR3: TGTGCCAGCAGTTACGGGGGTCAGGGAGGCAATCAGCCCCAGCATTTT.

Of note for this clonotype: Relative to the germline gene, one junction end is altered; a read error may explain this. The J gene is TRBJ2-7, the V gene TRBV20-1, with 7 bases aligning to TRBD1. The V gene's germline CDR1 is DFQATT and CDR2 SNEGSKA (reference sequence). This CDR3 contains 14 residues. The CDR3 region is CSARERDSYYEQYF. The DNA for the CDR3 is TGCAGTGCCAGAGAACGGGACAGCTACTACGAGCAGTACTTC.

The J gene is TRBJ1-2, the V gene TRBV29-1; D is perhaps TRBD1 (6 bases). CDR1 is SQVTM and CDR2 is ANQGSEA in the germline V gene. This CDR3 spans 11 amino acids. The germline V and J ends were trimmed by 8 bases and 4 bases, with 11 bases remaining between them. In nucleotides, the CDR3 is TGCAGCATAGAGACAGGCTATGGCTACACCTTC. Translating it yields CSIETGYGYTF.

The chain recombines TRBV18 with TRBJ1-1; D gene ambiguous. This CDR3 region has 16 residues. Germline assignment: CDR1 KGHSH and CDR2 LQKENI. The germline V and J ends were trimmed by 3 bases and 5 bases, with 19 bases remaining between them. The CDR3 loop is CASSPKEMVWRTEAFF. The CDR3 bases are TGTGCCAGCTCACCGAAAGAGATGGTTTGGAGGACTGAAGCTTTCTTT.

The rearrangement uses TRBV7-9 and TRBJ2-5, with 7 bases aligning to TRBD1. This CDR3 region has 15 residues. Germline-derived CDR1 and CDR2 are SEHNR and FQNEAQ (reference sequence). With 7 bases clipped from V and 0 bases from J, the junction kept 8 bases outside the gene matches. The DNA for the CDR3 is TGTGCCAGCACTACAGGGGAGCGGTACCAAGAGACCCAGTACTTC. Residues: CASTTGERYQETQYF.

The genes are TRBV7-9 and TRBJ1-1, with no clear D. This CDR3 spans 17 amino acids. Trimming cost V 5 bases and J 3 bases, with 22 bases left between them. Germline V gene sequence: CDR1 SEHNR, CDR2 FQNEAQ (reference sequence). CDR3 loop: CASSHSEPKPWDTEAFF. The CDR3 nucleotides are TGTGCCAGCAGCCATAGTGAACCTAAACCTTGGGACACTGAAGCTTTCTTT. Filled out from reference TRBV7-9 and TRBJ1-1, the complete variable domain reads DTGVSQNPRHKITKRGQNVTFRCDPISEHNRLYWYRQTLGQGPEFLTYFQNEAQLEKSRLLSDRFSAERPKGSFSTLEIQRTEQGDSAMYLCASSHSEPKPWDTEAFFGQGTRLTVV.

The chain carries TRBV6-1 and TRBJ2-7; 7 bases agree with TRBD1. Germline loops: CDR1 MNHNS, CDR2 SASEGT. Losses at the gene ends were 11 bases for V and 3 bases for J; bases not matched to a gene: 7. CDR3 length: 12 amino acids. CDR3 protein: CAGKAGGYEQYF. For the CDR3, the DNA is TGTGCCGGCAAGGCAGGGGGCTACGAGCAGTACTTC.

In the case of this clonotype: A single base separates this from a much larger clone, so it may be a read error. The CDR3 ends on some other residue instead of the conserved phenylalanine or tryptophan, so this is likely a read error. This chain links TRBV20-1 with TRBJ2-5, with 7 bases matching TRBD2. The CDR3 consists of 13 residues. J was trimmed by 11 bases and V by 6 bases; bases with no gene match: 15. The germline gives CDR1 DFQATT, CDR2 SNEGSKA (reference sequence). CDR3 bases: TGCAGTGCGCGGGGCCGCGGGAGAGATGAGCAGTACCTC. Amino acid sequence: CSARGRGRDEQYL.